A single sample gave rise to the 28 T cell receptor beta chains below, sequenced in a study of T cell responses to AZD1222 COVID-19 vaccine (dated by TCRdb to about 2021). The label giving this sample's time point can be read as: baseline before first vaccination. The library was obtained by the immunoSEQ multiplex PCR assay. Entries here come from immuneACCESS through TCRdb and include only in-frame sequences with V and J called. Some clones fail to appear in such tables; in the studies checked, an unresolved V gene covers under half of the shortfall, and the cause of the remainder is unknown. This sample lists more than 110,000 clones; around nine tenths were detected once. The leading ten clones occupy 3% to 4.5% of the sample. The specimen was peripheral blood, collected on day 0 of AZD1222 vaccination. The receptors stem from an adult in good health.

This clone is a singleton in its sample. In DNA, the CDR3 is TGTGCCAGCAGAGTCGGACAGGGGGCTAATGAAAAACTGTTTTTT. This codes for CASRVGQGANEKLFF. This rearrangement joins TRBV5-8 to TRBJ1-4, with 10 bases identical to TRBD1. CDR3 length: 15 residues. V dropped 5 bases and J dropped 3; count of bases not matched to a gene: 4. Per germline, CDR1 SGHTS and CDR2 YDEGEE. Based on the CDR3 plus reference TRBV5-8 and TRBJ1-4, the full variable domain is EAGVTQSPTHLIKTRGQQATLRCSPISGHTSVYWYQQALGLGLQFLLWYDEGEERNRGNFPPRFSGRQFPNYSSELNVNALELEDSALYLCASRVGQGANEKLFFGSGTQLSVL.

This clone has only one observation. The CDR3 sequence: CASSFRGREETQYF. The CDR3 region has the DNA TGTGCCAGCAGTTTCCGAGGCCGTGAAGAGACCCAGTACTTC. The chain carries TRBV27 and TRBJ2-5; D is ambiguous. CDR3 size: 14 residues. V was trimmed by 3 bases and J by 3 bases, leaving 11 bases between them. Germline loops: CDR1 MNHEY, CDR2 SMNVEV (reference sequence).

The chain's CDR3 is CASSYNPTGNTEAFF. The CDR3 DNA reads as TGTGCCAGCAGCTATAACCCGACCGGGAACACTGAAGCTTTCTTT. This chain connects TRBV6-6 to TRBJ1-1; D gene unclear. This CDR3 is 15 amino acids long. V was cut by 6 bases and J by 1 base, with 15 bases left in between. Germline-derived CDR1 and CDR2 are MNHNY and SVGAGI (reference sequence).

This clone was picked up one time. The chain joins TRBV7-9 to TRBJ1-1; TRBD1 matches 9 bases. Trimming cost V 5 bases and J 1 base; bases outside gene matches: 5. This CDR3 comprises 15 residues. Germline CDR1 reads SEHNR; CDR2 reads FQNEAQ (reference sequence). CDR3 residues: CASSRRDRENTEAFF. CDR3 nucleotides: TGTGCCAGCAGCCGCCGGGACAGGGAGAACACTGAAGCTTTCTTT.

The chain has TRBV4-1 and TRBJ1-5; no clear D. Germline CDR1 is MGHRA and CDR2 is YSYEKL. The CDR3 loop spans 18 amino acids. V lost 1 base and J 1 base, leaving 17 bases between the germline ends. The CDR3 coding sequence is TGCGCCAGCAGCCAAGTAGCATCCCTAGGGCACAGCAATCAGCCCCAGCATTTT. Protein: CASSQVASLGHSNQPQHF.

This chain uses TRBV5-1 with TRBJ2-2; D ambiguous. CDR1 is SGHRS and CDR2 is YFSETQ in the germline V gene. The CDR3 length is 13 residues. V was cut by 2 bases and J by 3 bases, with 5 bases left in between. The CDR3 protein is CASSFRDTGELFF. CDR3 DNA sequence: TGCGCCAGCAGCTTTAGGGACACCGGGGAGCTGTTTTTT.

CDR3 DNA: TGTGCCATCAGTATACTCCCCGTCGGGGGTAACACTGAAGCTTTCTTT. Translated, it gives CAISILPVGGNTEAFF. The chain uses TRBV10-3 and TRBJ1-1; D is possibly TRBD1 (5 bases). Trimming removed 5 bases from V and 2 bases from J, with 18 bases in between. CDR1 is ENHRY and CDR2 is SYGVKD in the germline V gene. This CDR3 region has 16 residues.

The V and J genes are TRBV9 and TRBJ2-5; possibly TRBD2 for D (5 bases). Germline CDR1 reads SGDLS; CDR2 reads YYNGEE. Trimming stripped 4 bases from V and 2 bases from J, with 12 bases between. This CDR3 is 14 amino acids long. CDR3 nucleotides: TGTGCCAGCAGCACCGGACTTCAACAAGAGACCCAGTACTTC. This gives the protein CASSTGLQQETQYF.

The rearrangement uses TRBV6-5 and TRBJ1-6, with D tentatively TRBD1 (5 bases). The CDR3 totals 12 residues. CDR1 and CDR2 from the germline V gene are MNHEY and SVGAGI. V was cut by 9 bases and J by 7 bases, with 10 bases left in between. CDR3 amino acids: CASQGANSPLHF. The CDR3 bases are TGTGCCAGTCAAGGGGCCAATTCACCCCTCCACTTT.

This sequence joins TRBV7-2 and TRBJ1-2; D is unresolved. Trimming cost V 3 bases and J 8 bases, with 25 bases left between them. The CDR3 spans 17 residues. Germline V gives CDR1 SGHTA, CDR2 FQGNSA. The CDR3 loop reads CASSLSARTTVIRGYTF. The CDR3, as DNA: TGTGCCAGCAGCTTGTCTGCCCGGACTACGGTAATTCGAGGCTACACCTTC.

The V gene is TRBV4-3, the J gene TRBJ2-7, with D maybe TRBD2 (5 bases). This CDR3 has 14 amino acids. V lost 1 base to trimming and J lost 4 bases, with 11 bases between them. CDR1 LGHNA and CDR2 YSLEER come from the germline V gene. The CDR3 DNA reads as TGCGCCAGCAGCCAAGGTCGGGGAACTTACGAGCAGTACTTC. This codes for CASSQGRGTYEQYF.

J is TRBJ2-3 and V is TRBV24-1; tentatively, D is TRBD2 (6 bases). V was clipped by 4 bases and J by 0 bases, with 16 bases between them. The CDR3 runs to 17 residues. Germline V gene lookup returns CDR1 KGHDR and CDR2 SFDVKD. The CDR3 is CATSDRASAGSTDTQYF. The CDR3 coding sequence is TGTGCCACCAGTGACCGAGCTAGCGCTGGAAGCACAGATACGCAGTATTTT.

V and J are TRBV6-5 and TRBJ2-7; 7 positions agree with TRBD1. Germline V gene sequence: CDR1 MNHEY, CDR2 SVGAGI. CDR3 length equals 13 residues. V was pared by 6 bases and J by 5 bases, with 7 bases of the junction left unmatched. DNA of the CDR3: TGTGCCAGCAGGCAGACAGGGAAACACGAGCAGTACTTC. Protein: CASRQTGKHEQYF.

The chain is built from TRBV30 and TRBJ2-1; 8 bases fit TRBD2. This CDR3 has 13 amino acids. Germline V gene lookup returns CDR1 GTSNPN and CDR2 SVGIG (reference sequence). V trimming: 3 bases; J trimming: 6 bases; junction bases outside the gene matches: 4. CDR3 amino acids: CAWSLAGPNEQFF. CDR3 nucleotides: TGTGCCTGGAGCCTAGCGGGTCCCAATGAGCAGTTCTTC.

For the CDR3, the DNA is TGTGCCAGCAGCTTAGTTTGGACAGGGTCGCACGAGCAGTACTTC. Protein product: CASSLVWTGSHEQYF. The chain links TRBV7-2 to TRBJ2-7, with 8 bases identical to TRBD1. Germline CDR1 SGHTA, CDR2 FQGNSA. The CDR3 covers 15 residues. The V and J ends lost 1 base and 5 bases, in that order; junction bases with no gene match: 7.

The chain employs TRBV2 and TRBJ2-7; D is uncertain. Germline lookup yields CDR1 SNHLY and CDR2 FYNNEI. The CDR3 is made up of 14 amino acids. Between the trimmed V and J ends, which lost 0 bases and 6 bases, there was a span of 12 bases. CDR3 region: CASSEAGIISEQYF. The CDR3 region has the DNA TGTGCCAGCAGTGAAGCGGGTATAATCAGCGAGCAGTACTTC.

The V and J genes are TRBV11-2 and TRBJ1-2; weak D call: TRBD1 (5 bases). Germline lookup yields CDR1 SGHAT and CDR2 FQNNGV. The CDR3 consists of 15 residues. Trimming pared 7 bases from V and 5 bases from J, leaving 20 bases between. The CDR3 spells CASINPYKGMYGYTF. DNA of the CDR3: TGTGCCAGCATAAACCCGTACAAGGGGATGTATGGCTACACCTTC.

The table lists this clone with a few counts. This chain connects TRBV7-9 to TRBJ2-2; D may match TRBD1 or TRBD2 (5 bases each). CDR1 and CDR2 (germline): SEHNR, FQNEAQ (reference sequence). The CDR3 runs 15 residues. Trimming pared 4 bases from V and 3 bases from J, leaving 12 bases between. This CDR3 is CASSSLGPDTGELFF. The CDR3 DNA reads TGTGCCAGCAGCTCGTTGGGACCAGACACCGGGGAGCTGTTTTTT.

V gene TRBV5-4 combines with J gene TRBJ1-3, with D tentatively TRBD1 (6 bases). This CDR3 is 14 amino acids long. CDR1 is SGHNT, CDR2 YYREEE, per germline (reference sequence). Trimming took off 4 bases at V and 4 bases at J, with 12 bases between the two ends. CDR3 in amino acids: CASSRQEPGNTIYF. The CDR3 DNA reads as TGTGCCAGCAGCCGACAGGAGCCCGGAAACACCATATATTTT.

This rearrangement joins TRBV29-1 to TRBJ1-2, with 7 bases matching TRBD1. CDR3 length equals 15 residues. Germline V gives CDR1 SQVTM, CDR2 ANQGSEA. The V gene end was trimmed by 5 bases and the J gene end by 0 bases; junction bases not matched to a gene: 9. The CDR3, as DNA: TGCAGCGTTTTGGAGGGGGCCCCCTCTAACTATGGCTACACCTTC. Its translation: CSVLEGAPSNYGYTF. The variable domain in full, with the rest retrieved from reference TRBV29-1 and TRBJ1-2, is SAVISQKPSRDICQRGTSLTIQCQVDSQVTMMFWYRQQPGQSLTLIATANQGSEATYESGFVIDKFPISRPNLTFSTLTVSNMSPEDSSIYLCSVLEGAPSNYGYTFGSGTRLTVV.

This clone was observed a handful of times. The chain combines TRBV29-1 with TRBJ1-1; D ambiguous. Germline CDR1 reads SQVTM; CDR2 reads ANQGSEA. Trimming removed 5 bases from V and 2 bases from J, with 12 bases in between. CDR3 length: 13 residues. CDR3 coding DNA: TGCAGCGTTTACGGTCTCCTAAACACTGAAGCTTTCTTT. Translated: CSVYGLLNTEAFF.

The J gene is TRBJ1-2, the V gene TRBV30; a possible D gene is TRBD1 (5 bases). V lost 2 bases to trimming and J lost 8 bases, with 15 bases between them. This CDR3 has 13 residues. CDR1 GTSNPN and CDR2 SVGIG come from the germline V gene (reference sequence). CDR3 DNA: TGTGCCTGGAGTCCCGGGGGGGGTGAAGGCTACACCTTC. Amino acid sequence: CAWSPGGGEGYTF.

The rearrangement links TRBV30 to TRBJ1-1; TRBD1 aligns across 10 bases. The V and J ends lost 2 bases and 3 bases, in that order; junction bases with no gene match: 6. Germline lookup yields CDR1 GTSNPN and CDR2 SVGIG (reference sequence). The CDR3 has 15 residues. CDR3 loop: CAWSSRTGGYTEAFF. Written as DNA, the CDR3 is TGTGCCTGGAGTTCCCGGACAGGGGGTTACACTGAAGCTTTCTTT.

The chain links TRBV11-3 to TRBJ1-1; D not certain. This CDR3 region has 14 residues. Deletions cut 4 bases from V and 6 bases from J, with 15 bases between. Germline V CDR1 and CDR2: SGHNT, YENEEA. The CDR3 region has the DNA TGTGCCAGCAGCTCGAGCCCTGTTGGCGCTGAAGCTTTCTTT. Protein: CASSSSPVGAEAFF.

The chain couples TRBV30 to TRBJ1-2; maybe TRBD1 (5 bases). The V and J ends lost 2 bases and 4 bases respectively, with 20 bases between them. This CDR3 is built from 16 residues. Germline values: CDR1 GTSNPN, CDR2 SVGIG (reference sequence). The CDR3 sequence is CAWSPSLLAGPYGYTF. DNA for the CDR3: TGTGCCTGGAGTCCCTCTCTCTTAGCAGGGCCCTATGGCTACACCTTC.

The V and J genes are TRBV7-9 and TRBJ2-3, with a tentative D call TRBD2 (5 bases). Trimming pared 8 bases from V and 4 bases from J, leaving 16 bases between. Germline V gene data show CDR1 as SEHNR and CDR2 as FQNEAQ (reference sequence). The CDR3 runs to 14 residues. In DNA, the CDR3 is TGTGCCAGCCCCGTTCCGGGGTCAGCAGATACGCAGTATTTT. Its translation is CASPVPGSADTQYF.

As to this clone: The same CDR3 can be traced to other DNA sequences in this sample. CDR3 nucleotide sequence: TGTGCCAGCAGCGTAGCATCCACAGATACGCAGTATTTT. The encoded protein is CASSVASTDTQYF. The chain recombines TRBV9 with TRBJ2-3; no firm D call. Germline CDR1 reads SGDLS; CDR2 reads YYNGEE. V was clipped by 0 bases and J by 2 bases, with 4 bases between them. This CDR3 has 13 amino acids.

This chain connects TRBV21-1 to TRBJ2-7; TRBD2, the table's D call, was not compared with the DNA. TRBV21-1 is a pseudogene segment. The CDR3 is made up of 15 amino acids. In DNA form, the CDR3 reads TGTGCCAGCAGCAAAACCTCCCCACGGTCCTACGAGCAGTACTTC. This encodes CASSKTSPRSYEQYF.